These 9 T cell receptor beta chains were sequenced from one sample in a study of CD8 T cells in Susac syndrome. With random hexamers, roughly 0.45 to 1 ug RNA was reverse transcribed. Each CDR3 protein gets one entry after TCRdb re-called the immunoSEQ multiplex PCR reads with MiXCR. The repertoire holds about 76,000 distinct CDR3 sequences, with roughly 92% as singletons. Sequenced: CD8+ T cells from PBMCs. The receptors here all came from a human donor with Susac syndrome.

The chain's CDR3 is CASTKGNTDTQYF. The DNA for the CDR3 is TGTGCCAGCACTAAGGGTAACACAGATACGCAGTATTTT. The chain combines TRBV12-3 or TRBV12-4 with TRBJ2-3, with D unclear. The CDR3 extends over 13 amino acids. Trimming shortened V by 7 bases and J by 2 bases, and 10 bases separated the two germline ends.

The J gene is TRBJ1-5, the V gene TRBV25-1; weak D call: TRBD1 (5 bases). This CDR3 is built from 12 residues. V lost 2 bases to trimming and J lost 7 bases, with 6 bases between them. CDR1 is MGHDK, CDR2 SYGVNS, per germline. This CDR3 is CASSEGGQPQHF. DNA for the CDR3: TGTGCCAGCAGTGAAGGGGGGCAGCCCCAGCATTTT.

The genes are TRBV12-3 or TRBV12-4 and TRBJ2-3; TRBD2 might be the D (5 bases). The CDR3 loop spans 14 amino acids. Trimming stripped 3 bases from V and 0 bases from J, with 7 bases between. The CDR3 DNA reads as TGTGCCAGCAGTTTCGGGATGAGCACAGATACGCAGTATTTT. It codes for CASSFGMSTDTQYF.

V usage is TRBV20-1 and J usage is TRBJ2-7; 11 bases map to TRBD2. J was trimmed by 2 bases and V by 6 bases; bases with no gene match: 6. Germline V gene data show CDR1 as DFQATT and CDR2 as SNEGSKA (reference sequence). CDR3 length equals 14 residues. The CDR3 bases are TGCAGTGCGGGGGGACTAGCGGAAACCTACGAGCAGTACTTC. Its protein is CSAGGLAETYEQYF.

The CDR3 protein is CASSLLAGYDEQFF. The CDR3 DNA follows: TGTGCCAGCAGTTTATTGGCAGGGTATGATGAGCAGTTCTTC. The chain combines TRBV27 with TRBJ2-1; D might be TRBD1 (5 bases). The ends were cut back, 1 base at V and 8 bases at J, with 12 bases in the middle. The germline V gene encodes CDR1 MNHEY and CDR2 SMNVEV (reference sequence). This CDR3 is 14 amino acids long.

V usage is TRBV28 and J usage is TRBJ2-7; D is ambiguous. Germline CDR1 is MDHEN and CDR2 is SYDVKM. The CDR3 length is 12 residues. Trimming removed 5 bases from V and 0 bases from J, with 5 bases in between. CDR3 residues: CASSVPSYEQYF. CDR3 DNA sequence: TGTGCCAGCAGTGTACCCTCCTACGAGCAGTACTTC.

The chain links TRBV9 to TRBJ1-4; tentatively, D is TRBD1 (5 bases). V lost 4 bases to trimming and J lost 7 bases, with 17 bases between them. Germline V lookup: CDR1 SGDLS, CDR2 YYNGEE. CDR3 length equals 15 residues. The CDR3 sequence is CASSSGLGVREKLFF. CDR3 coding DNA: TGTGCCAGCAGCTCAGGGTTAGGGGTTCGTGAAAAACTGTTTTTT.

The V call is TRBV19, the J call TRBJ1-5; TRBD1 agrees at 7 bases. V trimming: 9 bases; J trimming: 6 bases; junction bases outside the gene matches: 8. This CDR3 comprises 13 residues. Germline-derived CDR1 and CDR2 are LNHDA and SQIVND (reference sequence). CDR3: CARRRTGGQPQHF. The CDR3 DNA reads TGTGCCAGAAGAAGGACAGGAGGTCAGCCCCAGCATTTT.

The genes are TRBV24-1 and TRBJ1-1; TRBD1 might be the D (6 bases). The CDR3 runs 13 residues. Trimming left V 6 bases short and J 7 bases short, with 14 bases between. Germline V gene sequence: CDR1 KGHDR, CDR2 SFDVKD. The CDR3 region has the DNA TGTGCCACCAGTCGGCAGGGGTTAAGTGAAGCTTTCTTT. Encoded protein: CATSRQGLSEAFF.